This TCR beta chain was captured in a study of Tregs in tolerant kidney transplant recipients. Sequencing used immunoSEQ multiplex PCR; TCRdb keeps in-frame clones, though not all of them. The sample includes 55,000 to 70,000 clones, roughly 85% of them seen just once. The germline V gene has CDR1 MNHEY and CDR2 SVGAGI. CDR3 length: 11 amino acids. Trimming shortened V by 11 bases and J by 10 bases, and 17 bases separated the two germline ends. The origin of this receptor is a human donor who received a combined kidney and bone marrow transplant. V gene TRBV6-5 combines with J gene TRBJ1-1; D is possibly TRBD1 (6 bases). The sample was Tregs from blood, taken before the transplant. Here the CDR3 reads CAVNAGAAAFF. DNA of the CDR3: TGTGCCGTCAACGCGGGGGCAGCAGCTTTCTTT.